The 21 T cell receptor beta chains reported below all come from one sample, sequenced in a study of shared clonotypes between healthy human individuals. TCRdb's copy holds only in-frame clones and misses some; the assay was immunoSEQ multiplex PCR. The sample shows 550,000 to 850,000 clones, 55% to 80% of them seen only once. Sequencing input: memory CD4+ T cells sorted from blood. Specified subset: CD45RA-negative fraction. The receptors stem from a woman aged 30 to 39 in good health.

The chain links TRBV10-3 to TRBJ1-1; TRBD1 matches at 7 bases. There are 14 residues in the CDR3. The junction had 10 bases not matched to a gene; V was cut back by 11 bases and J by 1 base. From germline, CDR1 is ENHRY and CDR2 SYGVKD. The DNA of the CDR3 is TGTGCCGTAACCCGGGACAGTCAGAACACTGAAGCTTTCTTT. This codes for CAVTRDSQNTEAFF.

The V call is TRBV29-1, the J call TRBJ2-7, with D tentatively TRBD2 (7 bases). CDR1 and CDR2 from the germline V gene are SQVTM and ANQGSEA. V was trimmed by 4 bases and J by 5 bases, leaving 12 bases between them. This CDR3 has 12 residues. In nucleotides, the CDR3 is TGCAGCGTTGGAGGGGGGGGCGACGAGCAGTACTTC. Translating it yields CSVGGGGDEQYF.

Comments on this clone: This may be a read error, as it is one base from a much larger clone. The gene calls are TRBV27 and TRBJ2-5; no firm D call. The CDR3 consists of 14 residues. Germline lookup yields CDR1 MNHEY and CDR2 SMNVEV (reference sequence). The CDR3 coding sequence is TGTGCCAACAGTTTAATCGGGCCTAGGGAGACCCAGTACTTC. This encodes CANSLIGPRETQYF.

This clone was seen just once. The chain is built from TRBV28 and TRBJ1-1, with D tentatively TRBD1 (5 bases). Germline assignment: CDR1 MDHEN and CDR2 SYDVKM. V dropped 3 bases and J dropped 5 bases, with 16 bases sitting between them. The CDR3 loop spans 15 amino acids. The CDR3 sequence: CASSFTGAFGTEAFF. In DNA form, the CDR3 reads TGTGCCAGCAGTTTTACTGGGGCTTTTGGGACTGAAGCTTTCTTT. The complete variable domain, with remaining parts taken from reference TRBV28 and TRBJ1-1, reads DVKVTQSSRYLVKRTGEKVFLECVQDMDHENMFWYRQDPGLGLRLIYFSYDVKMKEKGDIPEGYSVSREKKERFSLILESASTNQTSMYLCASSFTGAFGTEAFFGQGTRLTVV.

This chain links TRBV6-1 with TRBJ2-6; 7 positions match TRBD1. Germline CDR1 reads MNHNS; CDR2 reads SASEGT. The CDR3 covers 15 residues. The junction had 7 bases not matched to a gene; V was cut back by 7 bases and J by 4 bases. For the CDR3, the DNA is TGTGCCAGCATTCCACAGGGGTCAGGGGCCAACGTCCTGACTTTC. Amino acids: CASIPQGSGANVLTF.

This clone was recorded once. The chain links TRBV28 to TRBJ1-1, with TRBD1 identical over 7 bases. The CDR3 sequence is 14 residues long. Germline V gives CDR1 MDHEN, CDR2 SYDVKM. V was pared by 5 bases and J by 7 bases, with 10 bases of the junction left unmatched. This CDR3 reads CASSPGQMSGEAFF. The CDR3, as DNA: TGTGCCAGCAGTCCGGGACAGATGTCAGGTGAAGCTTTCTTT.

The V and J genes are TRBV5-1 and TRBJ1-3; a weak D match, TRBD1 (5 bases). With 1 base removed from V and 0 bases from J, the gap between germline ends came to 11 bases. The CDR3 totals 16 residues. The germline V gene has CDR1 SGHRS and CDR2 YFSETQ. This CDR3 is CASSLFGQSSGNTIYF. The CDR3 nucleotides read TGCGCCAGCAGCTTGTTTGGACAAAGCTCTGGAAACACCATATATTTT.

The V gene is TRBV28, the J gene TRBJ1-3; the match to TRBD1 covers 7 bases. The trim removed 6 bases at V and 2 bases at J, leaving 16 bases unmatched. Per the germline V gene, CDR1 is MDHEN and CDR2 is SYDVKM. The CDR3 contains 18 residues. The CDR3 coding sequence is TGTGCCAGCAGCCGAGACAGGGAATACGCACCCACTGGAAACACCATATATTTT. Translated, it gives CASSRDREYAPTGNTIYF. Full variable domain (missing parts from reference TRBV28 and TRBJ1-3): DVKVTQSSRYLVKRTGEKVFLECVQDMDHENMFWYRQDPGLGLRLIYFSYDVKMKEKGDIPEGYSVSREKKERFSLILESASTNQTSMYLCASSRDREYAPTGNTIYFGEGSWLTVV.

This clone is a singleton in its sample. The chain employs TRBV13 and TRBJ2-1; 7 positions match TRBD1. V shed 6 bases and J 4 bases; nucleotides not matched to a gene: 6. Germline CDR1 and CDR2: PRHDT and FYEKMQ (reference sequence). The length of the CDR3 is 14 residues. The CDR3 sequence: CASRRQGMYNEQFF. The CDR3 DNA reads as TGTGCCAGCAGAAGACAGGGAATGTACAATGAGCAGTTCTTC.

This clone was recorded at least ten times. The rearrangement uses TRBV19 and TRBJ1-1, with D unclear. Trimming pared 2 bases from V and 5 bases from J, leaving 12 bases between. The germline V gene has CDR1 LNHDA and CDR2 SQIVND (reference sequence). The CDR3 is made up of 14 amino acids. As DNA, the CDR3 is TGTGCCAGTAGTATAAGCAGCTACTCGACTGAAGCTTTCTTT. Residues: CASSISSYSTEAFF. The whole variable domain, filled in from reference TRBV19 and TRBJ1-1, reads DGGITQSPKYLFRKEGQNVTLSCEQNLNHDAMYWYRQDPGQGLRLIYYSQIVNDFQKGDIAEGYSVSREKKESFPLTVTSAQKNPTAFYLCASSISSYSTEAFFGQGTRLTVV.

The V gene is TRBV7-8, the J gene TRBJ2-2; no clear D. The ends were cut back, 4 bases at V and 7 bases at J, with 16 bases in the middle. Germline CDR1 and CDR2: SGHVS and FQNEAQ. CDR3 length: 15 residues. The CDR3 loop is CASSYLDLPGGELFF. The DNA for the CDR3 is TGTGCCAGCAGCTACCTAGACCTACCCGGCGGGGAGCTGTTTTTT.

J is TRBJ2-5 and V is TRBV29-1; D is undetermined. The CDR3 spans 14 residues. Trimming shortened V by 2 bases and J by 3 bases, and 13 bases separated the two germline ends. Germline CDR1 and CDR2: SQVTM and ANQGSEA. The CDR3 sequence is CSVELLGRKETQYF. The CDR3 DNA is TGCAGCGTTGAATTGTTAGGTCGCAAAGAGACCCAGTACTTC.

V and J are TRBV5-5 and TRBJ1-2; D is undetermined. Trimming took 0 bases from V and 10 from J, leaving 16 bases between them. This CDR3 contains 14 residues. CDR1 is SGHKS, CDR2 YYEKEE, per germline (reference sequence). This CDR3 is CASSLGPRAVDYTF. Written as DNA, the CDR3 is TGTGCCAGCAGCTTGGGCCCGCGCGCGGTTGACTACACCTTC.

The rearrangement links TRBV20-1 to TRBJ2-7, with D unclear. This CDR3 region has 11 residues. Trimming removed 4 bases from V and 3 bases from J, with 7 bases in between. From germline, CDR1 is DFQATT and CDR2 SNEGSKA (reference sequence). The CDR3 DNA follows: TGCAGTGCTACAAACAACTACGAGCAGTACTTC. This sequence encodes CSATNNYEQYF.

This chain joins TRBV28 and TRBJ1-2; no clear D gene. Per germline, CDR1 MDHEN and CDR2 SYDVKM. V was shortened by 10 bases and J by 4 bases, with 19 bases between the two germline ends. The CDR3 totals 14 residues. The CDR3 reads CATFNAGKSYGYTF. In DNA form, the CDR3 reads TGTGCCACCTTTAACGCGGGCAAGTCCTATGGCTACACCTTC.

The sample holds one count of this clone. This sample includes further DNA sequences coding for the same CDR3. This sequence joins TRBV27 and TRBJ2-7; unclear D gene. The CDR3 contains 11 residues. The germline V and J ends were trimmed by 4 bases and 2 bases, with 3 bases remaining between them. Germline CDR1 is MNHEY and CDR2 is SMNVEV (reference sequence). CDR3: CASSSTYEQYF. CDR3 bases: TGTGCCAGCAGTTCAACCTACGAGCAGTACTTC.

The gene calls are TRBV18 and TRBJ2-3; TRBD2 matches 14 bases. Germline V gene data show CDR1 as KGHSH and CDR2 as LQKENI. The CDR3 loop spans 16 amino acids. The V segment lost 4 bases and the J segment 3 bases; nucleotides outside the gene matches: 3. The CDR3 here is CASSRGLAGETDTQYF. In DNA form, the CDR3 reads TGTGCCAGCTCACGGGGACTAGCGGGAGAGACAGATACGCAGTATTTT.

J is TRBJ1-3 and V is TRBV15; D call uncertain. Trimming took off 5 bases at V and 4 bases at J, with 15 bases between the two ends. This CDR3 is 15 amino acids long. CDR1 is LNHNV and CDR2 is YYDKDF in the germline V gene (reference sequence). This chain's CDR3 is CATSSYRGTGNTIYF. The CDR3 DNA reads as TGTGCCACCAGCTCCTACCGTGGAACCGGAAACACCATATATTTT.

The sample holds one count of this clone. The chain recombines TRBV5-1 with TRBJ2-1; TRBD1 matches at 9 bases. Germline values: CDR1 SGHRS, CDR2 YFSETQ. With V trimmed by 5 bases and J by 9 bases, 12 bases remained unmatched. The CDR3 has 15 residues. CDR3 sequence (DNA): TGCGCCAGCAGTGCCCCCGGGACAGGGAGTGCTGAGCAGTTCTTC. Its translation: CASSAPGTGSAEQFF.

This clone was found a few times. At one boundary the junction diverges from the germline segment, which might be a read error. The chain joins TRBV6-1 to TRBJ2-7; no firm D call. The CDR3 consists of 12 residues. Germline values: CDR1 MNHNS, CDR2 SASEGT. DNA for the CDR3: TGTGCCAGCAGTGAACTATTGTCAGTAAAACACTTC. Translating it yields CASSELLSVKHF.

The chain uses TRBV27 and TRBJ1-1; 9 bases fit TRBD1. This CDR3 has 19 residues. Germline assignment: CDR1 MNHEY and CDR2 SMNVEV (reference sequence). J lost 5 bases, V lost 6 bases, and 22 bases had no gene match. The CDR3 spells CASRKALDRGRSLSTEAFF. Written as DNA, the CDR3 is TGTGCCAGCAGAAAGGCGCTGGACAGGGGTCGTAGTCTTAGTACTGAAGCTTTCTTT.